The source of this T cell receptor (beta chain) is a study of identical twins. TCRdb re-called the 5' RACE reads through MiXCR, storing one row per CDR3 protein. Of some 500,000 distinct CDR3 sequences listed, roughly 21% are singletons. This CDR3 is built from 12 residues. V was pared by 3 bases and J by 9 bases, with 12 bases between. Germline CDR1 and CDR2: WSHSY and SAAADI. These same records also appear under a second study, on T cells expressing NK-cell markers. Per that paper: In the group of eight sequenced donors, seven were HCMV-seropositive and one was seronegative.

This sequence joins TRBV10-2 and TRBJ2-7; a possible D gene is TRBD2 (5 bases). What was sequenced was CD4+ T cells sorted from blood. The TCR was taken from a woman between 18 and 30 years old in good health. CDR3 sequence: CASSDGGAGQYF. CDR3 DNA sequence: TGCGCCAGCAGTGACGGCGGCGCGGGGCAGTACTTC.